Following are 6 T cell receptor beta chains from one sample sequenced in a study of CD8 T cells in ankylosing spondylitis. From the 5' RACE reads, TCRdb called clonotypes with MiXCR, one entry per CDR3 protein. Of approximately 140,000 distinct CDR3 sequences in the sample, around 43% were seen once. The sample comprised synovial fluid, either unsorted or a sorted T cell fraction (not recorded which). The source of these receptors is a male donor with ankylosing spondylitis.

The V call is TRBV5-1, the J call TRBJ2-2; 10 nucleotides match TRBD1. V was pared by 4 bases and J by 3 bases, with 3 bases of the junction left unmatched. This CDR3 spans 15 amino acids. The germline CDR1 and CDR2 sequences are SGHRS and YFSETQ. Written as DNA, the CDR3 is TGCGCCAGCAGCCTGGGACAGGGGCACACCGGGGAGCTGTTTTTT. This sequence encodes CASSLGQGHTGELFF. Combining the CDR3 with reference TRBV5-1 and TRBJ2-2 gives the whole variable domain KAGVTQTPRYLIKTRGQQVTLSCSPISGHRSVSWYQQTPGQGLQFLFEYFSETQRNKGNFPGRFSGRQFSNSRSEMNVSTLELGDSALYLCASSLGQGHTGELFFGEGSRLTVL.

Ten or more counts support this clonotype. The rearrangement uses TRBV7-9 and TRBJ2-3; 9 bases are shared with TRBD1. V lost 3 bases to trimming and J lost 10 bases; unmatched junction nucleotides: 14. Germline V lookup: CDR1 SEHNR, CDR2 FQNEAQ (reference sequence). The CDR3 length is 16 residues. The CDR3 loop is CASSFSGTGILGAQYF. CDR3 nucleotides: TGTGCCAGCAGCTTCTCCGGGACAGGGATTCTGGGTGCGCAGTATTTT.

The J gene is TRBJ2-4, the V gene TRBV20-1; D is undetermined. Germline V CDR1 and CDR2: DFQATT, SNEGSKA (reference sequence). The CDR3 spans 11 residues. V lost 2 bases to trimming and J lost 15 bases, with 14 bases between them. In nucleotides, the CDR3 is TGCAGTGCTAGACGGGCCCACGCGCGGTACTTC. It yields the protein CSARRAHARYF.

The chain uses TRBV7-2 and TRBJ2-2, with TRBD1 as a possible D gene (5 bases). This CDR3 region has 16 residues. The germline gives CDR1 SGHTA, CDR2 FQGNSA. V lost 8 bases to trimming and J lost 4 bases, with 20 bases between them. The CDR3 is CASDSLDRPVTGELFF. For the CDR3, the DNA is TGTGCCAGCGACAGCTTAGATCGTCCCGTCACCGGGGAGCTGTTTTTT.

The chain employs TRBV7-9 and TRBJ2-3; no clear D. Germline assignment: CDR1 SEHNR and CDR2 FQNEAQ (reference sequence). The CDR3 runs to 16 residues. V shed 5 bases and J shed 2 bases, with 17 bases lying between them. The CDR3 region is CASSDRVPVYTDTQYF. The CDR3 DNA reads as TGTGCCAGCAGCGACCGAGTCCCTGTGTACACAGATACGCAGTATTTT.

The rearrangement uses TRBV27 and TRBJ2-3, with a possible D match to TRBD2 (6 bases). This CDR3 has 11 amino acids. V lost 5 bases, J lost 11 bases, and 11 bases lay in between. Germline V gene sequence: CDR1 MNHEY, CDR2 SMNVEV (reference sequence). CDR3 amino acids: CASSPGTWQYF. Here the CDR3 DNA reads TGTGCCAGCAGTCCCGGGACTTGGCAGTATTTT.